The clone carrying this T cell receptor (beta chain) was picked up a small number of times. The antigen is undetermined. V was clipped by 3 bases and J by 7 bases, with 10 bases between them. This CDR3 is 13 amino acids long. Looked up from germline, CDR1 is SGHAT and CDR2 is FQDESV (reference sequence). The sample originates from a study of CD8 T cells in ankylosing spondylitis. Making the TCR beta libraries involved quantitative 5'-RACE with molecular barcodes. In TCRdb, the 5' RACE reads were re-called with MiXCR into one record per CDR3 protein. This table has around 220,000 distinct CDR3 sequences, approximately 20% appearing once. Study-wide findings and caveats: Disease-linked clones bore a CD8+ phenotype, appearing relatively rarely in peripheral blood. Clones tied to disease were said to be significantly enriched in matched ankylosing spondylitis synovial fluid. Some motif variants were previously reported in reactive arthritis synovial fluid and blood. For ankylosing spondylitis blood, a TCR beta motif of several highly homologous variants appeared characteristic.

The J gene is TRBJ2-1, the V gene TRBV11-1, with D maybe TRBD2 (5 bases). This clonotype was obtained from a male donor with ankylosing spondylitis. Sequenced input: blood, either unsorted or a sorted T cell fraction (not recorded which). CDR3 DNA: TGTGCCAGCAGCTTCGATAGCGAGAATGAGCAGTTCTTC. It is translated as CASSFDSENEQFF.